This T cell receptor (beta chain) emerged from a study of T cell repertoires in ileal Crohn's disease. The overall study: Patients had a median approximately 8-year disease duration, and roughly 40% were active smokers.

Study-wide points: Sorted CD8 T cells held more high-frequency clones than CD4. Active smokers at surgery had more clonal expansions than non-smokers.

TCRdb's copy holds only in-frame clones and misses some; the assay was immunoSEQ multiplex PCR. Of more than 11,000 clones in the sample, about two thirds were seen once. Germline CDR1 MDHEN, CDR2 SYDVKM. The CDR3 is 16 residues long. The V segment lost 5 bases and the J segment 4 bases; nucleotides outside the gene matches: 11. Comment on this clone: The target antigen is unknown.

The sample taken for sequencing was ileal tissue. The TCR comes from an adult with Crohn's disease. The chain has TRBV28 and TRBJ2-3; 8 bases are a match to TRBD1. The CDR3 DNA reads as TGTGCCAGCAGTCCGACCGGGACAGGAGTTTCAGATACGCAGTATTTT. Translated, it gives CASSPTGTGVSDTQYF.